This is a list of T cell receptor beta chains from one sample in a study of blood T cell repertoires in COVID-19. This table comes from immunoSEQ multiplex PCR, and its TCRdb copy is limited to in-frame clones, with some not included. The sample shows some 180,000 clones, about 85% of them seen only once. The sequenced sample was peripheral blood. These receptors were taken from a man aged 55 to 69 with active or convalescent COVID-19. CDR3s include the opening cysteine and the closing phenylalanine or tryptophan. Some rows have no size entry. The others give once, few or many, or a class for an expanded clone.

j_gene	abundance	v_gene	CDR3aa
TRBJ2-7	.	TRBV9	CASSVQTGGEQYF
TRBJ2-1	.	TRBV7-8	CASSFGDRLLNEQFF
TRBJ2-1	few	TRBV18	CASSAAGSLYNEQFF
TRBJ2-7	.	TRBV5-1	CASSLEGAYEQYF
TRBJ1-4	.	TRBV9	CASSVGQGSEKLFF
TRBJ1-4	.	TRBV30	CAWSVKGTGEGKLFF
TRBJ1-5	.	TRBV19	CATGRDRGSTSNQPQHF
TRBJ1-1	.	TRBV2	CASSLEGSGGNEAFF
TRBJ1-6	.	TRBV9	CASSVGGQYNSPLHF
TRBJ2-3	.	TRBV11-1	CASSSPTGADTQYF
TRBJ1-4	.	TRBV6-5	CASSYSGRVNEKLFF
TRBJ2-6	.	TRBV5-1	CASMSGSGANVLTF
TRBJ1-1	.	TRBV19	CASSRTGVNTEAFF
TRBJ2-3	.	TRBV9	CASSVAPLGSSTDTQYF
TRBJ2-1	.	TRBV2	CASEQGASYNEQFF
TRBJ1-2	.	TRBV30	CAWRRDITGGSRGYTF
TRBJ1-6	.	TRBV2	CASSWTGNNSPLHF
TRBJ1-5	once	TRBV9	CASSPTGGGRQPQHF
TRBJ2-1	many	TRBV6-1	CASSDILAGEQFF
TRBJ1-1	.	TRBV29-1	CSVFSQGGTEAFF